These 22 T cell receptor beta chains came from one sample sequenced in a study of shared clonotypes between healthy human individuals. The assay was immunoSEQ multiplex PCR, and TCRdb's table has in-frame clones only and misses some. The table includes millions of clones, about 93% detected once. Naive CD8 cells were CD45RO-negative, positively selected for CCR7, excluding terminally differentiated effector memory CD45RA+ cells. Sequenced sample: naive CD8+ T cells from PBMCs. These TCRs come from a young man in good health. Some clones in this sample may be carry-over from other donors' samples.

The chain links TRBV28 to TRBJ2-1; 10 bases are a match to TRBD2. This CDR3 comprises 16 residues. J lost 5 bases, V lost 2 bases, and 6 bases had no gene match. In germline, CDR1 is MDHEN, CDR2 SYDVKM. CDR3 sequence reads: CASSLGWTSGHNEQFF. Here the CDR3 DNA reads TGTGCCAGCAGTTTAGGTTGGACTAGCGGCCACAATGAGCAGTTCTTC.

The rearrangement links TRBV6-1 to TRBJ2-1; D is ambiguous. Germline CDR1 and CDR2: MNHNS and SASEGT. The CDR3 contains 15 residues. V was cut by 8 bases and J by 4 bases, with 18 bases left in between. CDR3 coding DNA: TGTGCCAGCCTTGTGTCAGCAGCGCCTTACAATGAGCAGTTCTTC. This translates into CASLVSAAPYNEQFF.

CDR3 nucleotides: TGTGCCAGCAGCACAACAGGAGTCCAAGAGACCCAGTACTTC. Translated, it gives CASSTTGVQETQYF. The V and J genes are TRBV7-9 and TRBJ2-5; tentatively, D is TRBD1 (5 bases). Per the germline V gene, CDR1 is SEHNR and CDR2 is FQNEAQ (reference sequence). V was shortened by 5 bases and J by 1 base, with 11 bases between the two germline ends. The CDR3 consists of 14 residues.

The V gene is TRBV28, the J gene TRBJ2-7; D remains unclear. With 1 base removed from V and 2 bases from J, the gap between germline ends came to 9 bases. The CDR3 totals 14 residues. CDR1 and CDR2 from the germline V gene are MDHEN and SYDVKM. CDR3 DNA sequence: TGTGCCAGCAGTTTATCCGACACCGCCTACGAGCAGTACTTC. Amino acids: CASSLSDTAYEQYF.

Note on this clone: The sample carries other DNA sequences with the same CDR3. J is TRBJ2-7 and V is TRBV4-3; D is possibly TRBD2 (5 bases). CDR3 length equals 14 residues. The germline V gene has CDR1 LGHNA and CDR2 YSLEER. The V end was cut by 1 base, the J end by 3 bases, with 10 bases between. The CDR3 is CASSQGLGSYEQYF. CDR3 bases: TGCGCCAGCAGCCAAGGTCTGGGGAGCTACGAGCAGTACTTC.

The rearrangement links TRBV28 to TRBJ2-1, with D maybe TRBD2 (5 bases). The CDR3 length is 15 residues. Deletions cut 6 bases from V and 0 bases from J, with 12 bases between. Germline CDR1 reads MDHEN; CDR2 reads SYDVKM. The CDR3 here is CASSPSGPSYNEQFF. The CDR3 nucleotides are TGTGCCAGCAGCCCAAGCGGACCCTCCTACAATGAGCAGTTCTTC.

The chain combines TRBV10-1 with TRBJ2-7; a possible D gene is TRBD2 (7 bases). CDR3 length: 15 residues. Germline loops: CDR1 WNHNN, CDR2 SYGVQD (reference sequence). V was pared by 6 bases and J by 6 bases, with 21 bases between. The CDR3, as DNA: TGCGCCAGCAGGACATCAGGGGAGGGGATGTGCGAGCAGTACTTC. It specifies CASRTSGEGMCEQYF.

The gene calls are TRBV7-9 and TRBJ2-3, with D perhaps matching TRBD1 or TRBD2 (5 bases each). V dropped 5 bases and J dropped 3 bases, with 12 bases sitting between them. From germline, CDR1 is SEHNR and CDR2 FQNEAQ (reference sequence). The CDR3 contains 14 residues. CDR3 protein: CASSLRDRTDTQYF. CDR3 nucleotide sequence: TGTGCCAGCAGCCTTCGGGACCGTACAGATACGCAGTATTTT.

The chain uses TRBV10-2 and TRBJ1-1; a possible D gene is TRBD1 (5 bases). The length of the CDR3 is 13 residues. The V gene lost 7 bases and the J gene lost 1 base, with 10 bases spanning the gap. Per germline, CDR1 WSHSY and CDR2 SAAADI. CDR3 nucleotide sequence: TGCGCCAGCAACCCTACAGGGAACACTGAAGCTTTCTTT. Translated: CASNPTGNTEAFF.

The chain combines TRBV25-1 with TRBJ2-7, with D unresolved. The CDR3 consists of 13 residues. With 7 bases removed from V and 0 bases from J, the gap between germline ends came to 10 bases. CDR1 MGHDK and CDR2 SYGVNS come from the germline V gene. CDR3 sequence reads: CASTPALSYEQYF. The CDR3 nucleotides are TGTGCCAGCACCCCCGCCCTCTCCTACGAGCAGTACTTC.

CDR3 in DNA: TGTGCCAGCAGCCCCAGGACAGGGTTTTTCGCAGATACGCAGTATTTT. Amino acid sequence: CASSPRTGFFADTQYF. The genes are TRBV11-2 and TRBJ2-3; 8 bases agree with TRBD1. The germline V gene has CDR1 SGHAT and CDR2 FQNNGV. The CDR3 is 16 amino acids. The junction had 11 bases not matched to a gene; V was cut back by 5 bases and J by 4 bases.

The chain carries TRBV25-1 and TRBJ1-2, with 12 bases fitting TRBD1. V shed 3 bases, J shed 8 bases, and the junction held 4 bases outside the gene matches. This CDR3 is 14 amino acids long. CDR1 and CDR2 from the germline V gene are MGHDK and SYGVNS. Here the CDR3 reads CASSEGQGARGYTF. CDR3 bases: TGTGCCAGCAGTGAGGGACAGGGGGCGCGGGGCTACACCTTC.

The CDR3 DNA sequence: TGTGCCAGCAGCTTAGGACGGAAGTATGGCTACACCTTC. It yields the protein CASSLGRKYGYTF. V usage is TRBV13 and J usage is TRBJ1-2; D gene uncertain. The V end lost 0 bases, the J end lost 5 bases, and 7 bases lay between the germline ends. This CDR3 comprises 13 residues. Germline CDR1 PRHDT, CDR2 FYEKMQ (reference sequence).

This clone was detected once. The chain is built from TRBV7-8 and TRBJ1-2; D possibly corresponds to TRBD1 (6 bases). Germline CDR1 is SGHVS and CDR2 is FQNEAQ. The germline V and J ends were trimmed by 5 bases and 8 bases, with 21 bases remaining between them. This CDR3 is 15 amino acids long. CDR3 loop: CASSPSRPGHQGYTF. The CDR3 DNA is TGTGCCAGCAGCCCTAGCCGACCGGGACATCAAGGCTACACCTTC.

V gene TRBV4-1 combines with J gene TRBJ2-7; tentatively, D is TRBD1 or TRBD2 (5 bases each). The CDR3 runs 17 residues. V lost 1 base and J lost 1, with 17 bases in between. The germline CDR1 and CDR2 sequences are MGHRA and YSYEKL. DNA of the CDR3: TGCGCCAGCAGCCAAGCCGCCGGGACCCTAGTTTCCTACGAGCAGTACTTC. It yields the protein CASSQAAGTLVSYEQYF.

The V and J genes are TRBV27 and TRBJ2-7, with 7 bases fitting TRBD1. The J segment lost 6 bases and the V segment lost 5 bases, leaving 13 bases of the junction unmatched. The CDR3 covers 15 residues. The V gene's germline CDR1 is MNHEY and CDR2 SMNVEV (reference sequence). This CDR3 is CASSLTRVQGSEQYF. The CDR3 DNA follows: TGTGCCAGCAGTCTCACTCGGGTACAGGGGAGCGAGCAGTACTTC.

The V gene is TRBV5-4, the J gene TRBJ2-7, with D perhaps TRBD2 (6 bases). The CDR3 contains 15 residues. V was trimmed by 3 bases and J by 1 base, leaving 14 bases between them. Germline loops: CDR1 SGHNT, CDR2 YYREEE (reference sequence). Here the CDR3 DNA reads TGTGCCAGCAGCTGGGGACTTGATCTTTCCTACGAGCAGTACTTC. It translates to CASSWGLDLSYEQYF.

V and J are TRBV2 and TRBJ2-2; 9 bases line up with TRBD1. This CDR3 spans 16 amino acids. V was pared by 7 bases and J by 6 bases, with 12 bases of the junction left unmatched. Germline CDR1 SNHLY, CDR2 FYNNEI. CDR3 amino acids: CASTGLWTGVAGELFF. CDR3 DNA sequence: TGTGCCAGCACCGGGCTATGGACAGGGGTGGCCGGGGAGCTGTTTTTT.

The rearrangement uses TRBV7-9 and TRBJ2-4; 7 bases match TRBD2. Unmatched junction bases numbered 2, after V lost 1 base and J lost 8 bases. The CDR3 runs to 13 residues. From germline, CDR1 is SEHNR and CDR2 FQNEAQ (reference sequence). The CDR3 reads CASSLGLADIQYF. The CDR3, as DNA: TGTGCCAGCAGCTTAGGACTAGCAGACATTCAGTACTTC.

The chain carries TRBV13 and TRBJ1-2; 8 bases are a match to TRBD1. The V gene end was trimmed by 0 bases and the J gene end by 3 bases; junction bases not matched to a gene: 3. The germline V gene has CDR1 PRHDT and CDR2 FYEKMQ (reference sequence). CDR3 length: 15 residues. The CDR3, as DNA: TGTGCCAGCAGCTTAGGGCAGGGGGCGGACTATGGCTACACCTTC. This codes for CASSLGQGADYGYTF.

This chain links TRBV4-3 with TRBJ2-7, with D perhaps being TRBD1 or TRBD2 (5 bases each). Deletions cut 2 bases from V and 3 bases from J, with 11 bases between. The CDR3 is made up of 14 amino acids. CDR1 and CDR2 from the germline V gene are LGHNA and YSLEER. In nucleotides, the CDR3 is TGCGCCAGCAGCCAAAGGGGCCGGGACTACGAGCAGTACTTC. Encoded protein: CASSQRGRDYEQYF.

Only one count was recorded for this clone. The chain employs TRBV21-1 and TRBJ2-5; TRBD2 is the table's D call and was not checked against the DNA. The J call may be mistaken, given a closer DNA end match to TRBJ2-7. TRBV21-1 is labeled a pseudogene. The CDR3 consists of 12 residues. CDR3 sequence (DNA): TGTGCCAGCCCTAGCGGGAGGGCCGAGCAGTACTTC. Encoded protein: CASPSGRAEQYF.